This entry lists 4 T cell receptor beta chains sequenced from one sample in a study of tumor-infiltrating lymphocytes in primary liver carcinoma. Without any cell sorting, roughly 17-31 mg of bulk tissue yielded co-extracted RNA and DNA. The input was 400 to 500 ng total RNA; TCR beta cDNA was made from it with a constant-region primer. What produced the TCR beta libraries was three nested multiplex PCR rounds using slightly modified ARM-PCR. The study ran its first two PCR rounds for 9 to 10 cycles each, using TRBV1-TRBV30 forward primers and a C-beta reverse primer. TCRdb itself ran the multiplex PCR reads through MiXCR, one entry per CDR3 protein. The sample has about 66,000 distinct CDR3 sequences, about 71% seen once. Sequencing input: liver tumor tissue from sampling region 4. Subset indicated: tumor region T4, right-lateral pole. These receptors came from a man aged 40-50 years with primary liver carcinoma and hepatitis B virus infection.

This chain links TRBV9 with TRBJ2-5; possibly TRBD1 for D (5 bases). The CDR3 loop spans 14 amino acids. V was cut by 0 bases and J by 5 bases, with 11 bases left in between. CDR1 and CDR2 (germline): SGDLS, YYNGEE. Written as DNA, the CDR3 is TGTGCCAGCAGCGTAGGTTTGGGGCCGGAGACCCAGTACTTC. It specifies CASSVGLGPETQYF.

Points on this clonotype: An end of the junction does not agree with germline; a read error may underlie this. The chain recombines TRBV6-2 or TRBV6-3 with TRBJ2-2; maybe TRBD2 (5 bases). Germline V gives CDR1 MNHEY, CDR2 SVGEGT. The CDR3 totals 14 residues. CDR3 residues: CASSYIVNTGELLF. In DNA, the CDR3 is TGTGCCAGCAGTTACATAGTTAACACCGGGGAGCTGTTATTT.

V and J are TRBV6-1 and TRBJ2-5; the D gene is possibly TRBD1 (6 bases). The CDR3 sequence is 15 residues long. Germline V gives CDR1 MNHNS, CDR2 SASEGT. Trimming cost V 7 bases and J 5 bases, with 20 bases left between them. CDR3 nucleotide sequence: TGTGCCAGCACAAGGGCCGAGCCGGGACACGAGACCCAGTACTTC. Its protein is CASTRAEPGHETQYF.

In regard to this clonotype: The CDR3 does not close with the conserved phenylalanine or tryptophan, likely indicating a read error. This chain connects TRBV4-3 to TRBJ2-7; TRBD1 aligns across 11 bases. Germline CDR1 is LGHNA and CDR2 is YSLEER. The CDR3 spans 16 residues. Written as DNA, the CDR3 is TGCGCCAGCAGTCAAGGGGCCGGGACAGGGGGCTACGAGCAGTACTCC. This sequence encodes CASSQGAGTGGYEQYS.